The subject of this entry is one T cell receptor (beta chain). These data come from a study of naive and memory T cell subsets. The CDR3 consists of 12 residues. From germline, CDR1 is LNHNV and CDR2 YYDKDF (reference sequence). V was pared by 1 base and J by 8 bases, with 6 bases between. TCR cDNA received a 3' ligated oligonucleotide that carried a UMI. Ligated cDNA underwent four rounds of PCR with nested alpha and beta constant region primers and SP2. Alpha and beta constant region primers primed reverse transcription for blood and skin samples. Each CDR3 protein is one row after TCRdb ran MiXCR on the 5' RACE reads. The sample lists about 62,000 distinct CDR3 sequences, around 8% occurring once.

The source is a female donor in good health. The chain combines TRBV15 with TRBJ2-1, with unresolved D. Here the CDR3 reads CATSRVLHEQFF. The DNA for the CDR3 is TGTGCCACCAGCAGAGTTTTGCATGAGCAGTTCTTC.